Below are 9 T cell receptor beta chains sequenced from a single sample in a study of blood T cells in healthy people across ages. Together with a sample-barcoded 5' primer, a J-beta primer mix was included in a second PCR lasting roughly 6 to 12 cycles. TCRdb redid the calling of the 5' RACE reads with MiXCR, one entry per CDR3 protein. The table has about 1.8 million distinct CDR3 sequences, 49% seen once. Sequences were obtained from blood. Every receptor here comes from a woman aged 40 to 50 in good health.

This chain joins TRBV6-6 and TRBJ2-1, with D perhaps matching TRBD1 (6 bases). The CDR3 totals 13 residues. With 1 base removed from V and 8 bases from J, the gap between germline ends came to 9 bases. Per germline, CDR1 MNHNY and CDR2 SVGAGI (reference sequence). In DNA, the CDR3 is TGTGCCAGCAGTTACTGGGACACCGATGAGCAGTTCTTC. Amino acid sequence: CASSYWDTDEQFF.

This clonotype appeared a single time. The chain has TRBV21-1 and TRBJ2-1; TRBD1, as called in the table, went unchecked against the DNA. TRBV21-1 is a pseudogene locus. CDR3 size: 20 residues. The CDR3 region has the DNA TGTGCCAGCAGCAAATCGCGCGAAGCGGGGGCCTTTACCCTATACAATGAGCAGTTCTTC. Its translation is CASSKSREAGAFTLYNEQFF.

This chain connects TRBV6-2 or TRBV6-3 to TRBJ2-2, with D hard to call. This CDR3 has 15 amino acids. Germline V gene sequence: CDR1 MNHEY, CDR2 SVGEGT. V was pared by 6 bases and J by 0 bases, with 11 bases between. The CDR3 DNA reads as TGTGCCAGCAGCCGGACGGCCGCGAACACCGGGGAGCTGTTTTTT. Amino acid sequence: CASSRTAANTGELFF.

The rearrangement joins TRBV6-1 to TRBJ1-1; maybe TRBD1 (6 bases). V shed 6 bases and J shed 0 bases, with 29 bases lying between them. The germline V gene encodes CDR1 MNHNS and CDR2 SASEGT. This CDR3 has 20 amino acids. The CDR3 DNA follows: TGTGCCAGCAGACCAGGCTTCCCTTGGACAGAGCACCCAATGAACACTGAAGCTTTCTTT. Protein sequence: CASRPGFPWTEHPMNTEAFF.

This sequence joins TRBV9 and TRBJ2-5; D is perhaps TRBD1 or TRBD2 (5 bases each). Germline CDR1 is SGDLS and CDR2 is YYNGEE. Trimming cost V 0 bases and J 5 bases, with 11 bases left between them. CDR3 length equals 14 residues. DNA of the CDR3: TGTGCCAGCAGCGTAGGGGGCTGCGGGGAGACCCAGTACTTC. The encoded protein is CASSVGGCGETQYF.

As DNA, the CDR3 is TGTGCCAGCAGTGAGGGGAGTTCCAGGGGTGAAGCTTTCTTT. Translation gives CASSEGSSRGEAFF. The genes are TRBV6-1 and TRBJ1-1; tentative D call: TRBD1 (6 bases). Looked up from germline, CDR1 is MNHNS and CDR2 is SASEGT. Trimming removed 3 bases from V and 7 bases from J, with 15 bases in between. The CDR3 is made up of 14 amino acids.

This clonotype was counted between two and nine times. The chain is built from TRBV12-3 or TRBV12-4 and TRBJ2-6; D possibly corresponds to TRBD1 (6 bases). The CDR3 has 19 amino acids. V lost 5 bases, J lost 0 bases, and 20 bases lay in between. CDR3 loop: CASSPSLGTTSSGANVLTF. In DNA form, the CDR3 reads TGTGCCAGCAGTCCTAGCTTGGGGACAACGAGCTCTGGGGCCAACGTCCTGACTTTC.

CDR3 in DNA: TGTGCCAGCAGTGAGGGGGGTCGTGGCTACACCTTC. It codes for CASSEGGRGYTF. The chain couples TRBV3-1 to TRBJ1-2, with D possibly TRBD1 on 6 matching bases. Trimming cost V 6 bases and J 7 bases, with 12 bases left between them. Germline V lookup: CDR1 LGHDT, CDR2 YNNKEL (reference sequence). The CDR3 contains 12 residues.

This clonotype was seen a few times. This sequence joins TRBV10-3 and TRBJ2-7; the D gene is possibly TRBD1 (6 bases). Germline CDR1 is ENHRY and CDR2 is SYGVKD. The CDR3 is made up of 13 amino acids. V was shortened by 4 bases and J by 4 bases, with 11 bases between the two germline ends. The CDR3 spells CAISGQGTYEQYF. CDR3 sequence (DNA): TGTGCCATCAGTGGTCAGGGGACATACGAGCAGTACTTC.